The next 6 T cell receptor beta chains were all read from a single sample in a study of shared clonotypes between healthy human individuals. Sequencing was performed with immunoSEQ multiplex PCR; in TCRdb, only in-frame clones are kept and a portion is missing. The sample shows some 2,500,000 clones, 85% to 95% of them seen only once. The sample consisted of naive CD4+ T cells from PBMCs. The subset denotes: CD45RA+ positively selected. These receptors all come from a man between 18 and 35 years old in good health. Some clones in this sample may be carry-over from other donors' samples.

This chain's CDR3 is CASSDVAATNQPQHF. Here the CDR3 DNA reads TGTGCCAGCAGTGACGTGGCAGCCACCAATCAGCCCCAGCATTTT. J is TRBJ1-5 and V is TRBV6-1; D remains ambiguous. The CDR3 length is 15 residues. Germline CDR1 reads MNHNS; CDR2 reads SASEGT. Trimming left V 3 bases short and J 3 bases short, with 12 bases between.

The chain carries TRBV9 and TRBJ1-3, with 7 nucleotides matching TRBD1. Germline V gene sequence: CDR1 SGDLS, CDR2 YYNGEE. Trimming at V came to 3 bases and at J to 1 base, leaving 16 bases not matched to a gene. This CDR3 contains 19 residues. The CDR3 region is CASSASPGGDRRSGNTIYF. The CDR3, as DNA: TGTGCCAGCAGCGCATCGCCAGGGGGGGACAGAAGATCTGGAAACACCATATATTTT.

The chain has TRBV6-1 and TRBJ2-2; 14 nucleotides agree with TRBD2. The germline V gene has CDR1 MNHNS and CDR2 SASEGT. J gave up 8 bases and V 8 bases, and 7 bases lay outside the gene matches. This CDR3 is 15 amino acids long. The CDR3 reads CASQGGLAGVGELFF. CDR3 in DNA: TGTGCCAGCCAAGGGGGACTAGCGGGAGTGGGGGAGCTGTTTTTT.

This rearrangement joins TRBV6-4 to TRBJ2-1, with D possibly TRBD1 on 6 matching bases. Germline CDR1 is MRHNA and CDR2 is SNTAGT. The CDR3 is 14 amino acids. The germline V and J ends were trimmed by 9 bases and 16 bases, with 28 bases remaining between them. CDR3 amino acids: CASQTLQGPGPFFF. CDR3 nucleotides: TGTGCCAGTCAAACCTTACAGGGCCCTGGGCCCTTTTTCTTC.

This clone was seen just once. J is TRBJ1-3 and V is TRBV28; no reliable D call. V was clipped by 6 bases and J by 0 bases, with 12 bases between them. Per germline, CDR1 MDHEN and CDR2 SYDVKM. The CDR3 is 15 residues long. For the CDR3, the DNA is TGTGCCAGCAGCACCCCGCCGGGCTCTGGAAACACCATATATTTT. Translated, it gives CASSTPPGSGNTIYF.

This clone was observed once. The same CDR3 is also encoded by other DNA sequences in this sample. The chain links TRBV28 to TRBJ1-5; D might be TRBD1 (5 bases). The ends were cut back, 2 bases at V and 2 bases at J, with 10 bases in the middle. This CDR3 contains 15 residues. CDR1 and CDR2 (germline): MDHEN, SYDVKM. DNA for the CDR3: TGTGCCAGCAGTTTAGTTCGGGGGGGCAATCAGCCCCAGCATTTT. Translated: CASSLVRGGNQPQHF.